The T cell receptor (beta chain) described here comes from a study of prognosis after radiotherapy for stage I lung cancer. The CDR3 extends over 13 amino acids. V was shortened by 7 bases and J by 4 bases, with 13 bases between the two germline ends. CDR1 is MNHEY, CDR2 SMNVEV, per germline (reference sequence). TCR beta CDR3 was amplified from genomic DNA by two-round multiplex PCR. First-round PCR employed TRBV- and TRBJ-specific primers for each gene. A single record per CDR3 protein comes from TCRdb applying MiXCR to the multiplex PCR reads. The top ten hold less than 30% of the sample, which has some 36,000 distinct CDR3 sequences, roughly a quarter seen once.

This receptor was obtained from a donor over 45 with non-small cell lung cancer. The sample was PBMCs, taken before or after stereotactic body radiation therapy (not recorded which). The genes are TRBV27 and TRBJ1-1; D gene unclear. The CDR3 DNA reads TGTGCCAGCAATTTGGCAGTGAGCACTGAAGCTTTCTTT. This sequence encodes CASNLAVSTEAFF.